This T cell receptor (beta chain) comes out of a study of technical replicates of blood from several donors. Assay used: immunoSEQ multiplex PCR; TCRdb lists only in-frame clones, some missing. Found here are 90,000 to 100,000 clones, under 97% of them singletons; the top ten hold roughly 0.22%. The sequencing sample was made of T cells isolated from PBMCs. The clonotype comes from a human donor in good health.

The CDR3 DNA is TGTGCCAGCAGCTTCCGGACAGCCACCTACGAGCAGTACTTC. It translates to CASSFRTATYEQYF. The chain links TRBV11-2 to TRBJ2-7; maybe TRBD1 (6 bases). This CDR3 is built from 14 residues. V lost 3 bases and J 2 bases, leaving 11 bases between the germline ends. Germline CDR1 and CDR2: SGHAT and FQNNGV.